This entry concerns a single T cell receptor (beta chain). This sample is drawn from a study of T cells in localized non-small cell lung cancer. Data came from immunoSEQ multiplex PCR; TCRdb stores just in-frame clones and leaves some out. Among some 52,000 clones listed, over 70% were seen once. The germline V gene has CDR1 SGHRS and CDR2 YFSETQ. The CDR3 contains 15 residues. After removal of 2 bases from V and 10 bases from J, the junction contained 12 bases not matched to a gene. The rearrangement uses TRBV5-1 and TRBJ2-1; 7 bases map to TRBD2. The source is a woman aged 40-70 years with stage II lung adenocarcinoma. This material consisted of PBMCs, taken before any cancer treatment. CDR3 in DNA: TGCGCCAGCAGCTTCTTGACGGGGGGTTTGCTCGAGCAGTTCTTC. Its protein product is CASSFLTGGLLEQFF.